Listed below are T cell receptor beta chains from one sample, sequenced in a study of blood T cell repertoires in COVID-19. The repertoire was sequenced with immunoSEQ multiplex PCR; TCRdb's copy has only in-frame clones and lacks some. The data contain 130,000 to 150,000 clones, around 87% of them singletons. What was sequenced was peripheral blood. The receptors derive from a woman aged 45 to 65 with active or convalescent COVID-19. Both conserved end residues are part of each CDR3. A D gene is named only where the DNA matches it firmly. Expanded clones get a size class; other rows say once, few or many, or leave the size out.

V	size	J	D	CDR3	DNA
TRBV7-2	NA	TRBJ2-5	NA	CASSPGAAGEFKETQYF	TGTGCCAGCAGCCCAGGGGCGGCAGGGGAATTTAAAGAGACCCAGTACTTC
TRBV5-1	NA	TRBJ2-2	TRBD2	CASRQTSGIGGELFF	TGCGCCAGCAGGCAGACTAGCGGGATAGGCGGGGAGCTGTTTTTT
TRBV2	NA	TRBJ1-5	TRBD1	CASTGTASNQPQHF	TGTGCCAGCACCGGGACAGCGTCTAATCAGCCCCAGCATTTT
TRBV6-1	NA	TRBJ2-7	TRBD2	CASSVDGGGGASYEQYF	TGTGCCAGCAGTGTAGACGGGGGCGGGGGGGCCTCCTACGAGCAGTACTTC
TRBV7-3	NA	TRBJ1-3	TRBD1	CASSSHRGQPGNTIYF	TGTGCCAGCAGCTCTCATCGGGGACAGCCTGGAAACACCATATATTTT
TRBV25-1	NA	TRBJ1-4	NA	CASSDLGRVDEKLFF	TGTGCCAGCAGTGATTTGGGTCGGGTTGATGAAAAACTGTTTTTT
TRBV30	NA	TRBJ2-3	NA	CAWSVLGSGLTDTQYF	TGTGCCTGGAGTGTACTTGGTAGCGGCCTCACAGATACGCAGTATTTT
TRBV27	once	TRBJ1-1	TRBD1	CASSLSGTGMNTEAFF	TGTGCCAGCAGTTTATCAGGGACAGGGATGAACACTGAAGCTTTCTTT
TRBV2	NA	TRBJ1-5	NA	CASTRGNSNQPQHF	TGTGCCAGCACTCGGGGTAATAGCAATCAGCCCCAGCATTTT
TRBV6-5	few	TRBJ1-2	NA	CANQGDGGYTF	TGTGCCAACCAGGGTGATGGCGGCTACACCTTC
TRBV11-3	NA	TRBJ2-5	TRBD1	CASSLGTGGLEETQYF	TGTGCCAGCAGCTTAGGGACAGGGGGCTTAGAAGAGACCCAGTACTTC
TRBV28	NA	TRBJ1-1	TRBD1	CASRGTGRTEAFF	TGTGCCAGCCGGGGGACAGGGCGGACTGAAGCTTTCTTT
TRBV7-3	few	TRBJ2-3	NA	CASSLSSTDTQYF	TGTGCCAGCAGTCTTAGTTCCACAGATACGCAGTATTTT
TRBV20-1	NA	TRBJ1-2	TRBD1	CSASRQGYGYTF	TGCAGTGCTAGTAGACAGGGCTATGGCTACACCTTC
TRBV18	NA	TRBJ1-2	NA	CASSTRTDNGYTF	TGTGCCAGCTCAACCCGGACAGATAATGGCTACACCTTC
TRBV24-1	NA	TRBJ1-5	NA	CATSGTLGHQPQHF	TGTGCCACCAGTGGTACCCTTGGCCATCAGCCCCAGCATTTT
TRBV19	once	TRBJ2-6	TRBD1	CASSISGRGQTGANVLTF	TGTGCCAGTAGTATATCGGGCAGGGGGCAAACTGGGGCCAACGTCCTGACTTTC
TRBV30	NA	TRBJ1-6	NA	CAWRLYQGMAPLHF	TGTGCCTGGAGACTCTATCAGGGAATGGCACCCCTCCACTTT
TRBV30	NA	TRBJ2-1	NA	CAWSDGRGNEQFF	TGTGCCTGGAGCGATGGTCGGGGGAATGAGCAGTTCTTC
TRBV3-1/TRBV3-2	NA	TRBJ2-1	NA	CASREGRWSYNEQFF	TGTGCCAGCAGGGAGGGTCGATGGTCCTACAATGAGCAGTTCTTC
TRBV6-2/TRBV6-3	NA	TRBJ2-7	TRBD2	CASSYSRGGYEQYF	TGTGCCAGCAGTTACTCGCGGGGGGGCTACGAGCAGTACTTC
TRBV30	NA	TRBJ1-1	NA	CAWSFRGWLAFF	TGTGCCTGGAGTTTTCGGGGTTGGCTGGCTTTCTTT
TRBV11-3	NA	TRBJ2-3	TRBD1	CASSSTGATDTQYF	TGTGCCAGCAGCTCCACAGGGGCAACAGATACGCAGTATTTT
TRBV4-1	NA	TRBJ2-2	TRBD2	CASSQEVPLIAGRGGELFF	TGCGCCAGCAGCCAAGAGGTCCCCCTGATAGCGGGACGGGGCGGGGAGCTGTTTTTT
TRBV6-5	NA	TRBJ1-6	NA	CASSPGRANSPLHF	TGTGCCAGCAGCCCCGGGCGGGCGAATTCACCCCTCCACTTT
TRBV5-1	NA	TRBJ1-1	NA	CASSLQGDTEAFF	TGCGCCAGCAGCTTACAGGGCGACACTGAAGCTTTCTTT
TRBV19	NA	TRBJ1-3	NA	CASSIARTTRGHTIYF	TGTGCCAGTAGTATAGCTCGGACAACTCGAGGACACACCATATATTTT
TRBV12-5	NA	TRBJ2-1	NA	CASGLVRESSYNEQFF	TGTGCTAGTGGTTTGGTACGGGAGAGCTCCTACAATGAGCAGTTCTTC
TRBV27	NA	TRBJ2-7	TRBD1	CASRIQGAVEQYF	TGTGCCAGCAGAATACAGGGGGCTGTCGAGCAGTACTTC
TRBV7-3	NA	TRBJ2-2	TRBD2	CASSLASGSLGAGELFF	TGTGCCAGCAGCCTGGCGAGCGGGAGCCTCGGGGCCGGGGAGCTGTTTTTT
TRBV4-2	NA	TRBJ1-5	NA	CASSQLVSGLHQPQHF	TGTGCCAGCAGCCAATTGGTTTCAGGATTACATCAGCCCCAGCATTTT
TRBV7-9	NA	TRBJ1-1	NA	CASLASGTKTEAFF	TGTGCCAGCTTAGCTAGCGGGACGAAGACTGAAGCTTTCTTT
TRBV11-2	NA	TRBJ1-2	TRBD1	CASRPLTGTGVFGYTF	TGTGCCAGCAGGCCCTTGACCGGGACAGGGGTTTTCGGCTACACCTTC
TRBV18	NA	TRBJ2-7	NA	CASSPSPQGSSYEQYF	TGTGCCAGCTCACCATCACCCCAGGGGTCGTCCTACGAGCAGTACTTC
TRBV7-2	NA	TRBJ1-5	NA	CASSLQISNQPQHF	TGTGCCAGCAGCTTACAAATTAGCAATCAGCCCCAGCATTTT
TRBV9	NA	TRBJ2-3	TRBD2	CASSVAGLAGEGTQYF	TGTGCCAGCAGCGTAGCTGGACTAGCGGGAGAGGGTACGCAGTATTTT
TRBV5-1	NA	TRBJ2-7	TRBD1	CASSRDRELDEQYF	TGCGCCAGCAGCCGGGACAGGGAGTTGGACGAGCAGTACTTC
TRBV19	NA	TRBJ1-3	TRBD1	CASPGQGPYTIYF	TGTGCCAGTCCCGGACAGGGGCCATACACCATATATTTT
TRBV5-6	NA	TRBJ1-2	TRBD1	CASSLQPGQGQYGYTF	TGTGCCAGCAGCCTACAACCGGGACAGGGGCAGTACGGCTACACCTTC
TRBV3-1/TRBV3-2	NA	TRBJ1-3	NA	CASSQGARNTIYF	TGTGCCAGCAGCCAAGGGGCCCGAAACACCATATATTTT
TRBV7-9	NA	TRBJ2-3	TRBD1	CASSSQGRDTQYF	TGTGCCAGCAGCTCACAGGGGAGAGATACGCAGTATTTT
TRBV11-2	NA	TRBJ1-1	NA	CASSPGVGHPGNTEAFF	TGTGCCAGCAGCCCAGGGGTTGGGCATCCCGGGAACACTGAAGCTTTCTTT
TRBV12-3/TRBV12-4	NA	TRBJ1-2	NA	CASIGGGYTF	TGTGCCAGCATAGGCGGAGGCTACACCTTC
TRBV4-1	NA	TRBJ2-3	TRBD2	CASSQLPPSGGADTQYF	TGCGCCAGCAGCCAACTCCCCCCTAGCGGGGGCGCAGATACGCAGTATTTT
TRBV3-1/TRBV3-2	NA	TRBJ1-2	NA	CASSLHSRTVYGYTF	TGTGCCAGCAGCCTACACTCTAGGACAGTCTATGGCTACACCTTC
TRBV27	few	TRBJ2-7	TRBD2	CASIRSFGTSGSRGEQYF	TGTGCCAGCATCCGGAGCTTCGGGACTAGCGGATCCCGGGGGGAGCAGTACTTC
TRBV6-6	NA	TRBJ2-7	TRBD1	CASTDRDRAYEQYF	TGTGCCAGCACCGACCGGGACAGGGCCTACGAGCAGTACTTC
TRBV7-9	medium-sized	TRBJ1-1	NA	CASSDSGGWTEAFF	TGTGCCAGCAGCGACAGCGGGGGCTGGACTGAAGCTTTCTTT
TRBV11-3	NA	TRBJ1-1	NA	CASSLVPVMNTEAFF	TGTGCCAGCAGCTTAGTTCCGGTAATGAACACTGAAGCTTTCTTT
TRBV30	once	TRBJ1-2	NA	CAWSVPLEGEGFRGYTF	TGTGCCTGGAGTGTACCATTGGAAGGGGAGGGCTTTCGGGGCTACACCTTC